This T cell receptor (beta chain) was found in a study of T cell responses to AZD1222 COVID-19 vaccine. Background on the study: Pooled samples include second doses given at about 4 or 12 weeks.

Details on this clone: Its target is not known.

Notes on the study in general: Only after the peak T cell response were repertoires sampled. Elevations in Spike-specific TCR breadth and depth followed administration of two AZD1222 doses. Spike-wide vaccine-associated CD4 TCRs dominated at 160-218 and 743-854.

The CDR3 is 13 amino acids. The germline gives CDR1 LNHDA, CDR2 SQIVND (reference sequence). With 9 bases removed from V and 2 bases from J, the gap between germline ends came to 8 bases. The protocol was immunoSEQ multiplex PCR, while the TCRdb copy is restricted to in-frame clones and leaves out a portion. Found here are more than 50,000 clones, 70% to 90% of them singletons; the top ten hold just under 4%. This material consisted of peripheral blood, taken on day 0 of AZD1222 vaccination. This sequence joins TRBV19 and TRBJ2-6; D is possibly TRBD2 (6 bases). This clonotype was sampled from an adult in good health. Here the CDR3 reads CASAGPGANVLTF. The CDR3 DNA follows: TGTGCCAGCGCGGGGCCTGGGGCCAACGTCCTGACTTTC.